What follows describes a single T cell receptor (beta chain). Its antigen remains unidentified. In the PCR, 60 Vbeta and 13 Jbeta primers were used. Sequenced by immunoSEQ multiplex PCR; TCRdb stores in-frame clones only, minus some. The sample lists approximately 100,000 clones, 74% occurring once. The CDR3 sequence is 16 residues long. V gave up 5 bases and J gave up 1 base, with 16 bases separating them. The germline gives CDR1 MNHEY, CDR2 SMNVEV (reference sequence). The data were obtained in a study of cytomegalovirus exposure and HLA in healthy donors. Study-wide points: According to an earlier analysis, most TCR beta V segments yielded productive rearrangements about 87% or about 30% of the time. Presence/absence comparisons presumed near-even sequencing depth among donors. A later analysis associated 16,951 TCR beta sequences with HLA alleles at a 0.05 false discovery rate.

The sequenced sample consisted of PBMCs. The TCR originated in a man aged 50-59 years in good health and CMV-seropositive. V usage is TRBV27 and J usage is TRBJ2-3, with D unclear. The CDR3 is CASSATWRGGTDTQYF. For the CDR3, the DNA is TGTGCCAGCAGTGCAACCTGGAGAGGCGGCACAGATACGCAGTATTTT.